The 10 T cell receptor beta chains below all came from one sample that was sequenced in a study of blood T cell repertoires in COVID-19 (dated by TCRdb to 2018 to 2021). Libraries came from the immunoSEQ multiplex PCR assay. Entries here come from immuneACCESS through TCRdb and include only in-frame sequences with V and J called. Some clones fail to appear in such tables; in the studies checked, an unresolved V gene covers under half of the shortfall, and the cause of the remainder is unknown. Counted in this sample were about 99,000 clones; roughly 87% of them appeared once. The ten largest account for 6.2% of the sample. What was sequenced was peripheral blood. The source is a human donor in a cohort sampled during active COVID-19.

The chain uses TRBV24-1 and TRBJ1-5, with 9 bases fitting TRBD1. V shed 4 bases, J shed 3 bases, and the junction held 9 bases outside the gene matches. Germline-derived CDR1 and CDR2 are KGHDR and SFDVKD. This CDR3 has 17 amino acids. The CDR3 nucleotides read TGTGCCACCAGTGAGAGTACCGGGACAGGGCTCAATCAGCCCCAGCATTTT. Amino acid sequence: CATSESTGTGLNQPQHF.

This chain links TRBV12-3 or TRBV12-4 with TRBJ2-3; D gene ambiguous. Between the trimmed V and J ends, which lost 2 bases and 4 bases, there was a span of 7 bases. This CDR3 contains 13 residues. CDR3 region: CASSLTVADTQYF. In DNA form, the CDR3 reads TGTGCCAGCAGTTTAACGGTCGCAGATACGCAGTATTTT.

CDR3 nucleotide sequence: TGTGCCAGCAGCTTTGGCCGGGATTCACCCCTCCACTTT. Protein product: CASSFGRDSPLHF. The chain carries TRBV7-2 and TRBJ1-6; D is unresolved. There are 13 residues in the CDR3. Germline V lookup: CDR1 SGHTA, CDR2 FQGNSA. Trimming pared 3 bases from V and 8 bases from J, leaving 8 bases between. Full variable domain (remainder filled in from reference TRBV7-2 and TRBJ1-6): GAGVSQSPSNKVTEKGKDVELRCDPISGHTALYWYRQSLGQGLEFLIYFQGNSAPDKSGLPSDRFSAERTGGSVSTLTIQRTQQEDSAVYLCASSFGRDSPLHFGNGTRLTVT.

The CDR3: CATRRGTAEAFF. The CDR3 nucleotides are TGTGCCACCAGGCGAGGTACGGCTGAAGCTTTCTTT. This rearrangement joins TRBV15 to TRBJ1-1, with D unresolved. V shed 6 bases and J shed 6 bases, with 11 bases lying between them. There are 12 residues in the CDR3. Germline lookup yields CDR1 LNHNV and CDR2 YYDKDF (reference sequence).

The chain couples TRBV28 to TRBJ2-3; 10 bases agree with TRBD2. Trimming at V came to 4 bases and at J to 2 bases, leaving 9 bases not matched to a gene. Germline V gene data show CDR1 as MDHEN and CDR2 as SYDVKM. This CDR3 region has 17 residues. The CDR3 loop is CASSSLLAGEHTDTQYF. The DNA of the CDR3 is TGTGCCAGCAGTTCCCTCCTAGCGGGGGAACACACAGATACGCAGTATTTT.

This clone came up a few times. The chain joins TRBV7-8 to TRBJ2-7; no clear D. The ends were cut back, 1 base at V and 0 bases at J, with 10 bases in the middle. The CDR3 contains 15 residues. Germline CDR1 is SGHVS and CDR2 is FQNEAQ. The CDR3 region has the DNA TGTGCCAGCAGCTTAGGCGGAGCCCTCTCCTACGAGCAGTACTTC. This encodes CASSLGGALSYEQYF.

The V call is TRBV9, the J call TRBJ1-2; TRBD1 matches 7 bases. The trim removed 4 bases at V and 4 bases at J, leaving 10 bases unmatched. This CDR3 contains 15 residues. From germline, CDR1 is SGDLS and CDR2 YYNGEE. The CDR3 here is CASSTQAGGPYGYTF. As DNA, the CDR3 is TGTGCCAGCAGCACGCAGGCAGGGGGGCCCTATGGCTACACCTTC.

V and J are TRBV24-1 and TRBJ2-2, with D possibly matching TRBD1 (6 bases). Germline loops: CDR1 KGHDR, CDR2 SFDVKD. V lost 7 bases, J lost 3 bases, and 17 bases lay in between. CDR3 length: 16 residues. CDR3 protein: CATRPGHRADTGELFF. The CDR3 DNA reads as TGTGCCACCAGGCCGGGACACCGCGCGGACACCGGGGAGCTGTTTTTT.

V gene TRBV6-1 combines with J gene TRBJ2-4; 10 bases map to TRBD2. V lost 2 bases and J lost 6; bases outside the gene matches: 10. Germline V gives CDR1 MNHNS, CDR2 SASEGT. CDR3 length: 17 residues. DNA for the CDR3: TGTGCCAGCAGTGAATTGAAGACTAGCGGGCGGGGAAACATTCAGTACTTC. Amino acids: CASSELKTSGRGNIQYF.

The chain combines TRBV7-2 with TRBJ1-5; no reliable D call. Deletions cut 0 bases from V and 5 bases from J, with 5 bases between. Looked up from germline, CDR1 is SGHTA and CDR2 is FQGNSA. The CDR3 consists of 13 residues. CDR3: CASSLAWHQPQHF. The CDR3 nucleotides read TGTGCCAGCAGCTTAGCGTGGCATCAGCCCCAGCATTTT.